The 15 T cell receptor beta chains reported below all come from one sample, sequenced in a study of blood T cell repertoires in COVID-19. Here immunoSEQ multiplex PCR was the method, and the copy in TCRdb shows in-frame clones only, minus some. The sample holds about 260,000 clones, around 86% seen once. The sequenced sample was peripheral blood. The receptors stem from a woman aged 55-75 years with COVID-19, enrolled during active disease.

V is TRBV27 and J is TRBJ2-2; the D gene is possibly TRBD2 (5 bases). The CDR3 runs to 14 residues. The V gene lost 2 bases and the J gene lost 5 bases, with 9 bases spanning the gap. The V gene's germline CDR1 is MNHEY and CDR2 SMNVEV (reference sequence). This chain's CDR3 is CASSLPRGTGELFF. CDR3 bases: TGTGCCAGCAGTTTACCCCGGGGTACCGGGGAGCTGTTTTTT.

This clone was counted only a few times. V is TRBV12-3 or TRBV12-4 and J is TRBJ2-3, with D tentatively TRBD2 (6 bases). The CDR3 extends over 12 amino acids. The V gene lost 11 bases and the J gene lost 4 bases, with 13 bases spanning the gap. CDR3 DNA sequence: TGTGCCGACGGGGAGGCGCCAGATACGCAGTATTTT. Translating it yields CADGEAPDTQYF.

The chain's CDR3 is CASSPAGKYNEQFF. CDR3 nucleotides: TGTGCCAGCAGCCCCGCGGGAAAGTACAATGAGCAGTTCTTC. The chain couples TRBV3-1 (or the pseudogene TRBV3-2) to TRBJ2-1; weak D call: TRBD2 (6 bases). CDR3 length: 14 amino acids. Germline CDR1 is LGHDT and CDR2 is YNNKEL (reference sequence). Trimming left V 4 bases short and J 4 bases short, with 11 bases between.

The genes are TRBV7-8 and TRBJ1-3; TRBD1 matches at 10 bases. This CDR3 is 19 amino acids long. V shed 8 bases, J shed 0 bases, and the junction held 16 bases outside the gene matches. The germline CDR1 and CDR2 sequences are SGHVS and FQNEAQ. The CDR3 spells CASGSTGQGSRGSGNTIYF. DNA of the CDR3: TGTGCCAGCGGGTCTACGGGACAGGGGTCAAGAGGCTCTGGAAACACCATATATTTT.

The CDR3 here is CASRPSRDRVLNGYTF. As DNA, the CDR3 is TGCGCCAGCAGGCCTTCCCGGGACAGGGTTCTCAATGGCTACACCTTC. The V and J genes are TRBV5-1 and TRBJ1-2; 9 nucleotides align to TRBD1. The CDR3 totals 16 residues. The V gene's germline CDR1 is SGHRS and CDR2 YFSETQ. Unmatched junction bases numbered 14, after V lost 5 bases and J lost 6 bases.

The rearrangement links TRBV11-3 to TRBJ2-7; 8 nucleotides match TRBD2. The germline gives CDR1 SGHNT, CDR2 YENEEA. The CDR3 spans 15 residues. The V and J ends lost 0 bases and 12 bases, in that order; junction bases with no gene match: 13. CDR3 region: CASSLDRGTSGRLYF. The DNA for the CDR3 is TGTGCCAGCAGCTTAGACCGGGGCACAAGCGGGAGACTGTACTTC.

As DNA, the CDR3 is TGTGCCAGCAGCCCGCCGGGACTCTCGAACAATGAGCAGTTCTTC. Translation: CASSPPGLSNNEQFF. The chain is built from TRBV7-2 and TRBJ2-1, with D possibly TRBD2 on 6 matching bases. CDR3 length: 15 residues. In germline, CDR1 is SGHTA, CDR2 FQGNSA. The germline V and J ends were trimmed by 5 bases and 5 bases, with 16 bases remaining between them.

CDR3: CATSEPSGTEAFF. The DNA of the CDR3 is TGTGCCACCAGTGAGCCCTCAGGGACTGAAGCTTTCTTT. The gene calls are TRBV24-1 and TRBJ1-1; tentative D call: TRBD1 (5 bases). The length of the CDR3 is 13 residues. The germline gives CDR1 KGHDR, CDR2 SFDVKD. The V end was cut by 4 bases, the J end by 5 bases, with 10 bases between.

This clone has just a few counts. This chain uses TRBV5-1 with TRBJ2-7, with a weak D call TRBD2 (5 bases). Germline-derived CDR1 and CDR2 are SGHRS and YFSETQ. This CDR3 region has 13 residues. The V end was cut by 6 bases, the J end by 6 bases, with 16 bases between. DNA for the CDR3: TGCGCCAGCAACCCCTCGGGGTTCTCCGAGCAGTACTTC. Residues: CASNPSGFSEQYF.

This chain connects TRBV6-2 or TRBV6-3 to TRBJ2-3; 9 bases align to TRBD2. V was clipped by 8 bases and J by 8 bases; unmatched bases: 11. Germline-derived CDR1 and CDR2 are MNHEY and SVGEGT. The CDR3 is 14 amino acids. CDR3 in amino acids: CASGQAGGQGTQYF. In nucleotides, the CDR3 is TGTGCCAGCGGCCAAGCGGGAGGTCAAGGTACGCAGTATTTT.

The rearrangement links TRBV30 to TRBJ2-3; TRBD1 agrees at 9 bases. After removal of 8 bases from V and 6 bases from J, the junction contained 15 bases not matched to a gene. CDR3 length: 15 residues. Germline-derived CDR1 and CDR2 are GTSNPN and SVGIG (reference sequence). CDR3 sequence: CARGTGPSARDTQYF. DNA for the CDR3: TGTGCCCGAGGGACAGGGCCGTCCGCGCGGGATACGCAGTATTTT.

The rearrangement joins TRBV9 to TRBJ2-3, with D possibly TRBD1 on 6 matching bases. The CDR3 length is 14 residues. V was cut by 0 bases and J by 2 bases, with 7 bases left in between. Germline loops: CDR1 SGDLS, CDR2 YYNGEE. The CDR3 loop reads CASSVAGHTDTQYF. For the CDR3, the DNA is TGTGCCAGCAGCGTAGCGGGACACACAGATACGCAGTATTTT.

The V gene is TRBV6-6, the J gene TRBJ2-7; TRBD2 agrees at 9 bases. After removal of 2 bases from V and 6 bases from J, the junction contained 8 bases not matched to a gene. Germline V gene sequence: CDR1 MNHNY, CDR2 SVGAGI (reference sequence). The CDR3 is made up of 15 amino acids. The CDR3 region is CASSYNVAGVREQYF. The CDR3 region has the DNA TGTGCCAGCAGTTACAACGTAGCGGGAGTCCGCGAGCAGTACTTC.

The gene calls are TRBV10-3 and TRBJ2-1; perhaps TRBD2 as D (6 bases). The V end lost 3 bases, the J end lost 6 bases, and 18 bases lay between the germline ends. Per germline, CDR1 ENHRY and CDR2 SYGVKD. The CDR3 totals 16 residues. The CDR3 reads CAISERASAWGNEQFF. The CDR3 DNA sequence: TGTGCCATCAGTGAAAGGGCTAGCGCCTGGGGCAATGAGCAGTTCTTC.

The V call is TRBV29-1, the J call TRBJ2-1, with unresolved D. This CDR3 is 12 amino acids long. Trimming removed 3 bases from V and 6 bases from J, with 9 bases in between. Germline CDR1 reads SQVTM; CDR2 reads ANQGSEA. The CDR3: CSVEELSNEQFF. DNA of the CDR3: TGCAGCGTTGAGGAGCTTAGCAATGAGCAGTTCTTC.